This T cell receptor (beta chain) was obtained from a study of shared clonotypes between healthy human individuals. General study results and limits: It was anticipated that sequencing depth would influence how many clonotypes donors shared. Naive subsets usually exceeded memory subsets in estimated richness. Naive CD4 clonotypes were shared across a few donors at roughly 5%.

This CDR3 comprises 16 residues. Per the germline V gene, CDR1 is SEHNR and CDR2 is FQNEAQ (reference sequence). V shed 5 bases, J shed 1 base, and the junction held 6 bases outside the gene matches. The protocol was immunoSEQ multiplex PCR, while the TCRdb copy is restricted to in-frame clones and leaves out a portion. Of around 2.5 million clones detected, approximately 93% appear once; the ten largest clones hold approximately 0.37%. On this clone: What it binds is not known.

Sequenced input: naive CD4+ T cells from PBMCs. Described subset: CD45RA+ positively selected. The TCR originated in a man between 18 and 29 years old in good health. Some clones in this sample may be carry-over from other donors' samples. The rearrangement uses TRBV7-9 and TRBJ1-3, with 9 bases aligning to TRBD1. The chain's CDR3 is CASSPHRGRSGNTIYF. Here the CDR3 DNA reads TGTGCCAGCAGCCCGCACAGGGGGCGATCTGGAAACACCATATATTTT.